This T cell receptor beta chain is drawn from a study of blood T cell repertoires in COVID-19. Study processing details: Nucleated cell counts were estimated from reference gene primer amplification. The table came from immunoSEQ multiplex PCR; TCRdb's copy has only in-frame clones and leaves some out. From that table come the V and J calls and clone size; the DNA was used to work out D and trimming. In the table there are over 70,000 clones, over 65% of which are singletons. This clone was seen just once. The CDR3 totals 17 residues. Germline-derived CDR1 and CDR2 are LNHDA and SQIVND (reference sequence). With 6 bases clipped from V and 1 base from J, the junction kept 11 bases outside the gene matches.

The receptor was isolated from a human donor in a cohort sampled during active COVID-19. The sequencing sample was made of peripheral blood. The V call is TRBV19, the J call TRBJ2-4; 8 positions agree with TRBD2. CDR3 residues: CASRSSREGLAKNIQYF. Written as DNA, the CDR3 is TGTGCCAGTAGATCTAGTCGGGAGGGCCTGGCCAAAAACATTCAGTACTTC.